This TCR beta chain was identified in a study of blood T cell repertoires in COVID-19. Turning to the study itself: The samples span acute and convalescent COVID-19 from the United States, Italy and Spain.

Germline lookup yields CDR1 SQVTM and CDR2 ANQGSEA. This CDR3 comprises 13 residues. J gave up 3 bases and V 4 bases, and 3 bases lay outside the gene matches. How the authors handled the data: Nucleated cell counts were estimated from reference gene primer amplification. The data were produced by immunoSEQ multiplex PCR, yet TCRdb's version contains in-frame clones alone and is incomplete. V and J calls and clone size are those listed in that table; D and trimming were worked out from the DNA. Here the sample spans 250,000 or so clones, 86% being singletons. The sequence came from an elderly man with acute or convalescent COVID-19. This chain uses TRBV29-1 with TRBJ1-1; 9 bases line up with TRBD1. The material sequenced was peripheral blood. DNA for the CDR3: TGCAGCGTTGGAACAGGGGGCTACACTGAAGCTTTCTTT. Amino acids: CSVGTGGYTEAFF.